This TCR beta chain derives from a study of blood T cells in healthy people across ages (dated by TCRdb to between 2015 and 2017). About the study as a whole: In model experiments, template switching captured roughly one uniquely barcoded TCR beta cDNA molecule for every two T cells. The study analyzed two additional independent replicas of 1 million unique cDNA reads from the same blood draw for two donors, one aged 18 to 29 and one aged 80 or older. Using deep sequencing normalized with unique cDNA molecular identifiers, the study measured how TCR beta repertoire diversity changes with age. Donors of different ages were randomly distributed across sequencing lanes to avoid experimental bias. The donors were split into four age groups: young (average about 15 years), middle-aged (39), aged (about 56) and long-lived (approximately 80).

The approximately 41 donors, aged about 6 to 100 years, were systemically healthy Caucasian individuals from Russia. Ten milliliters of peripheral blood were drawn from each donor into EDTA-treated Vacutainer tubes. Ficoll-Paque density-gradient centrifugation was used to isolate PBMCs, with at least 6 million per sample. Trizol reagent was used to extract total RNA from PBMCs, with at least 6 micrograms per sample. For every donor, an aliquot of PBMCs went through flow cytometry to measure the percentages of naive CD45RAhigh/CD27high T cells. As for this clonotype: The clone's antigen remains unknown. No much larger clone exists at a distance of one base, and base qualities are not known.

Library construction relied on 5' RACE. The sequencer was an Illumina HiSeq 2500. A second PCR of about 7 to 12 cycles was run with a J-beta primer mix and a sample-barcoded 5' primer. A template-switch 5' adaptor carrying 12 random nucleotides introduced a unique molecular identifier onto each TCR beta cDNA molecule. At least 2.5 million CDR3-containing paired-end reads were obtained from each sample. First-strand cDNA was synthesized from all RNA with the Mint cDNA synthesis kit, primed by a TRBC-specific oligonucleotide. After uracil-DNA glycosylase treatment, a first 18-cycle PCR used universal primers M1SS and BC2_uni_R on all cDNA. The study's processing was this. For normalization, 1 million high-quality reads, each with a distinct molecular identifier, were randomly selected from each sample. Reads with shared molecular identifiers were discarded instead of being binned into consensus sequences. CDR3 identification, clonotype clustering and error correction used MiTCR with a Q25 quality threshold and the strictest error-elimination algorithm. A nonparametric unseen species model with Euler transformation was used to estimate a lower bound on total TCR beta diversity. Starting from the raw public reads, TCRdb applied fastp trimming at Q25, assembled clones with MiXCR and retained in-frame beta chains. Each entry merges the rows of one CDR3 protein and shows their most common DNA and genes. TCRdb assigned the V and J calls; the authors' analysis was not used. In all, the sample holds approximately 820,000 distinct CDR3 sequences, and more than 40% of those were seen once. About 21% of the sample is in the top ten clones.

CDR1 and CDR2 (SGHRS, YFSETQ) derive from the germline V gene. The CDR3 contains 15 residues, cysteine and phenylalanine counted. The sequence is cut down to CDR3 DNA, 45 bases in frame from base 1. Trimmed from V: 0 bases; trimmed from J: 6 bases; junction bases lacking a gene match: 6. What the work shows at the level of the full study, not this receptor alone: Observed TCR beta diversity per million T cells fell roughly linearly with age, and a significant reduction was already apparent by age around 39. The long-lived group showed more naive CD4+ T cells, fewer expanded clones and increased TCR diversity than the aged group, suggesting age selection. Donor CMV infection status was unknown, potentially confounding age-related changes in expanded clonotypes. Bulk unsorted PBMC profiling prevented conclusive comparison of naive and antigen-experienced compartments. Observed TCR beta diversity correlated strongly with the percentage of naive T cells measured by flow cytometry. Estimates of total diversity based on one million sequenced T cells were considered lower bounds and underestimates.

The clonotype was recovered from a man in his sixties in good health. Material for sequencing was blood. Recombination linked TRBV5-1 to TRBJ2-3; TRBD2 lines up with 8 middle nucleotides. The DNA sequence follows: TGCGCCAGCAGCTTGGGTAGCGGGGCCCGGGATACGCAGTATTTT. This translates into CASSLGSGARDTQYF. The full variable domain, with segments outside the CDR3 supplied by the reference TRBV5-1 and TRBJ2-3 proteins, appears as KAGVTQTPRYLIKTRGQQVTLSCSPISGHRSVSWYQQTPGQGLQFLFEYFSETQRNKGNFPGRFSGRQFSNSRSEMNVSTLELGDSALYLCASSLGSGARDTQYFGPGTRLTVL.